This T cell receptor (beta chain) was sequenced in a study of blood T cell repertoires in COVID-19. Study-level information: Samples came from the United States, Italy and Spain, spanning acute and convalescent COVID-19.

Germline CDR1 reads MNHEY; CDR2 reads SVGAGI. V was shortened by 0 bases and J by 8 bases, with 16 bases between the two germline ends. CDR3 length: 15 residues. Original methodology: Cell counts per sample came from amplifying reference gene primers. Using immunoSEQ multiplex PCR, the repertoire was profiled, and TCRdb retains in-frame clones only, with some absent. That table supplies the V and J calls and clone size; D and trimming were determined from the DNA. The data contain around 160,000 clones, 80% to 90% of them seen just once; the ten biggest clones take up roughly 8.6%. V usage is TRBV6-5 and J usage is TRBJ1-2; maybe TRBD1 (5 bases). The receptor comes from a man in his 60s with acute or convalescent COVID-19. Sequenced sample: peripheral blood. CDR3 DNA: TGTGCCAGCAGTTACTCGATGGAGGGGCGGGGCGGCTACACCTTC. It specifies CASSYSMEGRGGYTF.